Detailed here is one TCR beta chain. As yet, its antigen is unknown. This entry is derived from a study of post-analysis software for immune sequencing data. At the level of the study: As for disease course, relapsing-remitting, secondary progressive and progressive-relapsing multiple sclerosis were all included. The study's findings and limits: Versus controls, multiple sclerosis patients showed significantly lower diversity (normalized Chao1). Strong co-clustering by F measure was seen for same-batch samples. Roughly 5 TRBV segments occurring more often in patients than controls included TRBV5-6, TRBV5-1 and TRBV20-1.

V lost 5 bases and J lost 4, with 11 bases in between. The CDR3 runs to 13 residues. Germline CDR1 reads SEHNR; CDR2 reads FQNEAQ (reference sequence). Unique molecular identifiers were built into the TCR beta cDNA libraries. A population of roughly 0.95 to 10 million T cells gave rise to roughly 0.5 million cDNA molecules. TCRdb re-called the PCR reads through MiXCR, storing one row per CDR3 protein. The sample records about 770,000 distinct CDR3 sequences, about 45% being singletons. The clonotype comes from a girl aged 5-17 years with multiple sclerosis. The chain links TRBV7-9 to TRBJ1-2; D gene unclear. The sequencing input was blood. The CDR3 is CASSREGSYGYTF. The CDR3 region has the DNA TGTGCCAGCAGCCGGGAGGGAAGCTATGGCTACACCTTC.